This TCR beta chain was found in a study of T cell changes during pregnancy in multiple sclerosis. This table comes from immunoSEQ multiplex PCR, and its TCRdb copy is limited to in-frame clones, with some not included. Of around 70,000 clones in the sample, 85% to 95% were seen once. Trimming removed 0 bases from V and 0 bases from J, with 8 bases in between. The germline V gene encodes CDR1 SGHDT and CDR2 YYEEEE. The CDR3 is made up of 15 amino acids. This TCR was sampled from a female donor with multiple sclerosis, enrolled in a pregnancy study. The material was peripheral blood, obtained before pregnancy. The rearrangement links TRBV5-6 to TRBJ2-3; the D is unclear. The CDR3 region is CASSLDVISTDTQYF. The CDR3 region has the DNA TGTGCCAGCAGCTTGGATGTAATAAGCACAGATACGCAGTATTTT.